This T cell receptor beta chain emerged from a study of cytomegalovirus exposure and HLA in healthy donors. Study-wide context: The use of the same platform for the roughly 110 validation repertoires and the 600 to 800 first-cohort repertoires was reported by a later analysis. The study, taken as a whole, reports: It was approximately 150 TCR beta chains that were listed as cytomegalovirus-associated.

This clone has just one count. Its specificity is unknown. V lost 1 base and J 0 bases, leaving 3 bases between the germline ends. Germline V lookup: CDR1 SGHVS, CDR2 FQNEAQ. The CDR3 covers 13 residues. Sequencing was performed with immunoSEQ multiplex PCR; in TCRdb, only in-frame clones are kept and a portion is missing. The sample consists of 120,000 to 150,000 clones, about 87% of them appearing once. From the 120-subject validation cohort, which was separate from the roughly 610-subject first cohort, the donors were drawn. The sequence was obtained from a young man in good health and CMV-seropositive. Sequenced material: PBMCs. The V gene is TRBV7-8, the J gene TRBJ1-1; D remains unclear. The CDR3 DNA is TGTGCCAGCAGCTTAGAGCTGAACACTGAAGCTTTCTTT. Translated: CASSLELNTEAFF.